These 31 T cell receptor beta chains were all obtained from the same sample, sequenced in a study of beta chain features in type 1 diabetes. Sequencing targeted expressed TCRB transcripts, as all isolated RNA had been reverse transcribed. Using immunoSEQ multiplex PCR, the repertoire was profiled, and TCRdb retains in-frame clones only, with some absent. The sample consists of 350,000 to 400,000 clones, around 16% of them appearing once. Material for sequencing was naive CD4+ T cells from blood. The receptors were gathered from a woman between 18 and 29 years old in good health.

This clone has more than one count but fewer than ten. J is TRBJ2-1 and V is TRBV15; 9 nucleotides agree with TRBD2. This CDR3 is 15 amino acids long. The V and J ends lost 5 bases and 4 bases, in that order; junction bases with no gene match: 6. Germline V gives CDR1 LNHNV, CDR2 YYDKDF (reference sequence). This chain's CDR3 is CATSVATSGYNEQFF. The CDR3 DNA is TGTGCCACCAGCGTTGCGACTAGCGGTTACAATGAGCAGTTCTTC.

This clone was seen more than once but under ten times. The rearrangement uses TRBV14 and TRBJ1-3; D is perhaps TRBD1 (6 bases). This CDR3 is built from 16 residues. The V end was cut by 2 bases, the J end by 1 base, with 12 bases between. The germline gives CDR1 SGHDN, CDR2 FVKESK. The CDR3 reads CASSQSGTPSGNTIYF. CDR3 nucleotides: TGTGCCAGCAGCCAATCGGGGACACCTTCTGGAAACACCATATATTTT.

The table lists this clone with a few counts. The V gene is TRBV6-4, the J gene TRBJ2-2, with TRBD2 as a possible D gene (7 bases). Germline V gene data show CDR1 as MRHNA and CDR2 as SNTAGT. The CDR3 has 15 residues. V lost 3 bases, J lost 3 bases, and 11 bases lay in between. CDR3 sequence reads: CASSESGTYTGELFF. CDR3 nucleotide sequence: TGTGCCAGCAGTGAGAGCGGGACATACACCGGGGAGCTGTTTTTT.

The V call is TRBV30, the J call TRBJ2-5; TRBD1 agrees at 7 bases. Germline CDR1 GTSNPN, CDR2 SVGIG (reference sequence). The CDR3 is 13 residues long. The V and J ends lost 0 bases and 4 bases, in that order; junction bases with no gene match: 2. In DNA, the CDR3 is TGTGCCTGGAGTGTAAACAGGGGAGAGACCCAGTACTTC. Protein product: CAWSVNRGETQYF.

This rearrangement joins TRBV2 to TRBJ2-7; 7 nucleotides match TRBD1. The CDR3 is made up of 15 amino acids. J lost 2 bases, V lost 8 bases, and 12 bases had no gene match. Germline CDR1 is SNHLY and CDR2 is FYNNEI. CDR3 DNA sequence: TGTGCCAGCTATCCTCCGGGACAGCTAACCTACGAGCAGTACTTC. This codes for CASYPPGQLTYEQYF.

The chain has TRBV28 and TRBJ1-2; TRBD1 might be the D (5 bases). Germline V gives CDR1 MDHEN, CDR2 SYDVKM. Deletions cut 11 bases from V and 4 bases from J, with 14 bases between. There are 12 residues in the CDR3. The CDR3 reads CAWGGTLYGYTF. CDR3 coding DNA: TGTGCCTGGGGGGGGACTCTCTATGGCTACACCTTC.

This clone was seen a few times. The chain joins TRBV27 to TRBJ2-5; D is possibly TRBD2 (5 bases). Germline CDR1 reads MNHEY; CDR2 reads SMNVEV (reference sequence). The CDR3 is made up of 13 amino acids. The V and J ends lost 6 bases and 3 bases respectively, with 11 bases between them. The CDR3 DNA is TGTGCCAGCAGCGGAAACGGGAAAGAGACCCAGTACTTC. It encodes CASSGNGKETQYF.

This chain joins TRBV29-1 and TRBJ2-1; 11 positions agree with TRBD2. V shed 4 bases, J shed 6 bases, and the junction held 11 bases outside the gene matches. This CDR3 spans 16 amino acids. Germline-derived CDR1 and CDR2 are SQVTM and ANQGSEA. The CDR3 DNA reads TGCAGCGTTGTGGGGGGTAGCGGGAGGGCTCTCAATGAGCAGTTCTTC. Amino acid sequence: CSVVGGSGRALNEQFF.

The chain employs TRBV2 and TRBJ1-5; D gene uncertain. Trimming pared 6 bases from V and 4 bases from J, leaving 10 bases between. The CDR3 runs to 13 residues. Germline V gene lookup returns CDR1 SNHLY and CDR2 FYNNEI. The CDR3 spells CASSGETNQPQHF. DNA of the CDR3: TGTGCCAGCAGCGGGGAGACGAATCAGCCCCAGCATTTT.

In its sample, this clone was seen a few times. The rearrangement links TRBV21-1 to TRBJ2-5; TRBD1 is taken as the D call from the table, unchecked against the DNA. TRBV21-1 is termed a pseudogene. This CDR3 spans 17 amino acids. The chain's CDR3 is CASIRFLDRGLQETQYF. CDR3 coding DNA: TGTGCCAGCATCAGATTTTTGGACAGGGGGTTACAAGAGACCCAGTACTTC.

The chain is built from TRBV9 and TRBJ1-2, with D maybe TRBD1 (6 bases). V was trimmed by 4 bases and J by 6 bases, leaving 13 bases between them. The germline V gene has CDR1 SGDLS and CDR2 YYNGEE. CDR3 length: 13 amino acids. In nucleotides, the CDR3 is TGTGCCAGCAGCCTTTTCGGACAGAATGGCTACACCTTC. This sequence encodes CASSLFGQNGYTF. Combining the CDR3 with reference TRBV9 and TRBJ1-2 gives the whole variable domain DSGVTQTPKHLITATGQRVTLRCSPRSGDLSVYWYQQSLDQGLQFLIQYYNGEERAKGNILERFSAQQFPDLHSELNLSSLELGDSALYFCASSLFGQNGYTFGSGTRLTVV.

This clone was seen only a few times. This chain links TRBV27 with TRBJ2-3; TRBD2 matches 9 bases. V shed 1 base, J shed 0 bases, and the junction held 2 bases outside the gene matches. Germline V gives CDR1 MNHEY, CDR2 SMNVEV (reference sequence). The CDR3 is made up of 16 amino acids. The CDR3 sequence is CASSLFLAGSTDTQYF. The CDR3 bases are TGTGCCAGCAGTTTATTCCTAGCGGGGAGCACAGATACGCAGTATTTT.

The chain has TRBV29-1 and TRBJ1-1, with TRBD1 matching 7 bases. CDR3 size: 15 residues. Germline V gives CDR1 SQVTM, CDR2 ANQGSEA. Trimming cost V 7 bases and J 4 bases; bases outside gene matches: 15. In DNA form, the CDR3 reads TGCAGCGCCAGCCCCTCGACAGGGAGGAGCACTGAAGCTTTCTTT. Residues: CSASPSTGRSTEAFF. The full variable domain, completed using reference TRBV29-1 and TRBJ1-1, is SAVISQKPSRDICQRGTSLTIQCQVDSQVTMMFWYRQQPGQSLTLIATANQGSEATYESGFVIDKFPISRPNLTFSTLTVSNMSPEDSSIYLCSASPSTGRSTEAFFGQGTRLTVV.

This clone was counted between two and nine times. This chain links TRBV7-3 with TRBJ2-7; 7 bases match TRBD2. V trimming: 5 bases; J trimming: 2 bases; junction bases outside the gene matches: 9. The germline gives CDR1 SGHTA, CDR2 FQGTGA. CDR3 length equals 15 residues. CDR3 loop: CASSAYGAGAYEQYF. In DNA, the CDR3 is TGTGCCAGCAGCGCCTACGGGGCGGGGGCCTACGAGCAGTACTTC.

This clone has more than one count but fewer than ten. CDR3 nucleotide sequence: TGTGCCAGCAGCTGGCGGGAGATCGGGGAGCTGTTTTTT. Its protein is CASSWREIGELFF. V and J are TRBV7-2 and TRBJ2-2; 7 bases are shared with TRBD2. The CDR3 totals 13 residues. V shed 4 bases and J 7 bases; nucleotides not matched to a gene: 3. Germline V lookup: CDR1 SGHTA, CDR2 FQGNSA.

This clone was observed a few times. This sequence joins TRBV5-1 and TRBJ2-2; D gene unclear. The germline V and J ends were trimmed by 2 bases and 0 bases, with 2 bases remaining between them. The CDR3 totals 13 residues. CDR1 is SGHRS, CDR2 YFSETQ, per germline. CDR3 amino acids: CASSFANTGELFF. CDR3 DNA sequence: TGCGCCAGCAGCTTCGCGAACACCGGGGAGCTGTTTTTT.

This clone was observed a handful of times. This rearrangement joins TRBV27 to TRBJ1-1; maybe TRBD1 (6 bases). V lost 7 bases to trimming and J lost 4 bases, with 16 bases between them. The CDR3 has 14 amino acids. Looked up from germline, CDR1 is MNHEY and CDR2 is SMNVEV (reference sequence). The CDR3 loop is CASKPQGYGTEAFF. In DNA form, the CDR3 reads TGTGCCAGCAAACCCCAGGGGTACGGCACTGAAGCTTTCTTT.

The DNA of the CDR3 is TGTGCCACCACAAACACTGAAGCTTTCTTT. This gives the protein CATTNTEAFF. The chain uses TRBV11-2 and TRBJ1-1; unclear D gene. This CDR3 is 10 amino acids long. V lost 10 bases, J lost 2 bases, and 5 bases lay in between. Germline lookup yields CDR1 SGHAT and CDR2 FQNNGV.

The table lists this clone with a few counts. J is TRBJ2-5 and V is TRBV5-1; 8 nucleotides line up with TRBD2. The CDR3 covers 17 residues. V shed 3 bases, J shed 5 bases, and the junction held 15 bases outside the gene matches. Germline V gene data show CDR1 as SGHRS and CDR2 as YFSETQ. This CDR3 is CASSYPGVSGSTETQYF. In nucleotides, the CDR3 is TGCGCCAGCAGCTACCCGGGGGTCAGCGGGAGTACCGAGACCCAGTACTTC.

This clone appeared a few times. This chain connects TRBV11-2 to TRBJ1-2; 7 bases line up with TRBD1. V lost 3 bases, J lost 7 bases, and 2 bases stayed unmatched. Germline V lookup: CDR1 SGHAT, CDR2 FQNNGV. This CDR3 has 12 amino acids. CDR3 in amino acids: CASSLDRSGYTF. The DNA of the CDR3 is TGTGCCAGCAGCTTGGACAGGTCTGGCTACACCTTC. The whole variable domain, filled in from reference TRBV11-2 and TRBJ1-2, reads EAGVAQSPRYKIIEKRQSVAFWCNPISGHATLYWYQQILGQGPKLLIQFQNNGVVDDSQLPKDRFSAERLKGVDSTLKIQPAKLEDSAVYLCASSLDRSGYTFGSGTRLTVV.

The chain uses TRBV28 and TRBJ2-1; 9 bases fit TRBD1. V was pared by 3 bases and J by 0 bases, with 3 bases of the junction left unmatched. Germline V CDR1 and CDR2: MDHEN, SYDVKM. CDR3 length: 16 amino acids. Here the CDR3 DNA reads TGTGCCAGCAGTTTCCTGGGACAGGGCTCCTACAATGAGCAGTTCTTC. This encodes CASSFLGQGSYNEQFF.

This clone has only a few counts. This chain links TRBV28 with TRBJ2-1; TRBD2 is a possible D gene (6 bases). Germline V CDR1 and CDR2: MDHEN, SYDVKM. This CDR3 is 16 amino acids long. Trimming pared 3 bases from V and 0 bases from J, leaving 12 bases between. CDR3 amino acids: CASSFARGNSYNEQFF. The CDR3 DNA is TGTGCCAGCAGTTTTGCGCGGGGAAACTCCTACAATGAGCAGTTCTTC.

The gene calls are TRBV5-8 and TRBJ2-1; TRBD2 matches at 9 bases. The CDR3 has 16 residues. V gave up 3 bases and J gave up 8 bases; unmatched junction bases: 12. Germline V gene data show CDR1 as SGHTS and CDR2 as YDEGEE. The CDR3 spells CASSWSIAGEPHEQFF. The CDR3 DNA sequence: TGTGCCAGCAGCTGGAGCATAGCGGGAGAACCCCATGAGCAGTTCTTC.

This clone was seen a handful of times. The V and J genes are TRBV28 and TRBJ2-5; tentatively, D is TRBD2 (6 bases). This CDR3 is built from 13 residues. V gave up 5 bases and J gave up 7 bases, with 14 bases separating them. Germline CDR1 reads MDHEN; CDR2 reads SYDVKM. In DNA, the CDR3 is TGTGCCAGCAGTCAAGGGACTCCTCGGACCCAGTACTTC. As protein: CASSQGTPRTQYF.

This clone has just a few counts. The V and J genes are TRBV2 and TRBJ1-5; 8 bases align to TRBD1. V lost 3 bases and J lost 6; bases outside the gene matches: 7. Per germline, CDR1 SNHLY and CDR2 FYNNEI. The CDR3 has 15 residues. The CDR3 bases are TGTGCCAGCAGTGACAGGGGGCTCCGTATTCAGCCCCAGCATTTT. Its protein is CASSDRGLRIQPQHF.

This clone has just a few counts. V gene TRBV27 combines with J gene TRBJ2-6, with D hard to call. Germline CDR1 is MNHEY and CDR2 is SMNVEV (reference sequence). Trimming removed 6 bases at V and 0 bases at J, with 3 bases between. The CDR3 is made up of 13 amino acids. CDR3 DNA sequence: TGTGCCAGCAGCTTCTCTGGGGCCAACGTCCTGACTTTC. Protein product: CASSFSGANVLTF.

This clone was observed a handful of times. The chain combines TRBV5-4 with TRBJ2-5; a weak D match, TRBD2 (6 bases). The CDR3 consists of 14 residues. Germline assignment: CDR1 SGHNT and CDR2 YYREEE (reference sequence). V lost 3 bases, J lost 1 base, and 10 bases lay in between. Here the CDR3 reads CASSSRDFQETQYF. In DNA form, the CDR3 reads TGTGCCAGCAGCTCCCGGGACTTCCAAGAGACCCAGTACTTC.

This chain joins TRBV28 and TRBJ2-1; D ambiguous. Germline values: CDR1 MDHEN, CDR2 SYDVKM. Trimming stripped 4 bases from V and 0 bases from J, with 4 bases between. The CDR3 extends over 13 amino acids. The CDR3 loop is CASSSHSYNEQFF. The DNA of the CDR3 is TGTGCCAGCAGTTCACACTCCTACAATGAGCAGTTCTTC.

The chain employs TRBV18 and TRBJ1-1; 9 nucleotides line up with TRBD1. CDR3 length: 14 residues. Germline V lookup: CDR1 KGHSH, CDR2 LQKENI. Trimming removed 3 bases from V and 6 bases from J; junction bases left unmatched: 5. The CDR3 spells CASSPDRGGSEAFF. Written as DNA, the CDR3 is TGTGCCAGCTCACCGGACAGGGGAGGGTCTGAAGCTTTCTTT.

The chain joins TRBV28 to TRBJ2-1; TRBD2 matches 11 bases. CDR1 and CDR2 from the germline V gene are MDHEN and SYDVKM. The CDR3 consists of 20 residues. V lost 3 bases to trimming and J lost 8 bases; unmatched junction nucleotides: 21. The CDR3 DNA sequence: TGTGCCAGCAGTTTTATCCTCAAAAAAGCACTAGCGGGAGCTTTTTATGAGCAGTTCTTC. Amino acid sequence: CASSFILKKALAGAFYEQFF.

CDR3 sequence reads: CAWSGQGRGFIQYF. In nucleotides, the CDR3 is TGTGCCTGGAGCGGACAGGGGCGGGGGTTCATTCAGTACTTC. The V gene is TRBV30, the J gene TRBJ2-4; 9 bases are a match to TRBD1. The trim removed 3 bases at V and 9 bases at J, leaving 9 bases unmatched. The CDR3 consists of 14 residues. Germline V gives CDR1 GTSNPN, CDR2 SVGIG (reference sequence).